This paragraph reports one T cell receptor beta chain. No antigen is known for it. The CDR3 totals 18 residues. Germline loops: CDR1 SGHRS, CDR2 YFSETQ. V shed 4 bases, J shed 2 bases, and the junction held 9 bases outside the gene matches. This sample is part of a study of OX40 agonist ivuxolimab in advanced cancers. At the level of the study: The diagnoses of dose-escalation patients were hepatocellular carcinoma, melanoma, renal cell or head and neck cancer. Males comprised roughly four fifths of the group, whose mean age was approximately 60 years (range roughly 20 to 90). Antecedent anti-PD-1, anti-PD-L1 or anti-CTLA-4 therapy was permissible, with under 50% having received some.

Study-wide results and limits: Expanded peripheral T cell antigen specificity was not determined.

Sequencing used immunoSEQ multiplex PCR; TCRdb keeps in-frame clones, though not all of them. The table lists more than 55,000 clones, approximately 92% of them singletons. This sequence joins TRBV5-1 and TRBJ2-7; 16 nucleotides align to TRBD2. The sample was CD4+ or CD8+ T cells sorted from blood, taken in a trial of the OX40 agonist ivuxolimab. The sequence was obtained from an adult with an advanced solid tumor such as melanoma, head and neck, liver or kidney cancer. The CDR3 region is CASSPGTSGRAFPYEQYF. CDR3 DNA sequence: TGCGCCAGCAGCCCCGGGACTAGCGGGAGGGCCTTTCCCTACGAGCAGTACTTC.